This T cell receptor (beta chain) is from a study of blood T cell repertoires in COVID-19. This table comes from immunoSEQ multiplex PCR, and its TCRdb copy is limited to in-frame clones, with some not included. The sample contains 25,000 to 30,000 clones, about 88% of which appear only once. This CDR3 is 13 amino acids long. Trimming pared 6 bases from V and 0 bases from J, leaving 7 bases between. In germline, CDR1 is ENHRY, CDR2 SYGVKD. Sequencing was carried out using peripheral blood. The origin of this receptor is a human donor in a cohort sampled during active COVID-19. The chain links TRBV10-3 to TRBJ2-3, with TRBD1 as a possible D gene (6 bases). The CDR3 region has the DNA TGTGCCATCAGCGGACAGAGCACAGATACGCAGTATTTT. Amino acid sequence: CAISGQSTDTQYF.